Listed below are T cell receptor beta chains from one sample, sequenced in a study of blood T cell repertoires in COVID-19. This table comes from immunoSEQ multiplex PCR, and its TCRdb copy is limited to in-frame clones, with some not included. The data contain a few hundred thousand clones, 65% to 85% of them seen just once; the ten biggest clones take up about 9.4%. Sequenced material: peripheral blood. Receptors originate from an elderly woman with acute or convalescent COVID-19. The CDR3 runs from the conserved cysteine through the conserved F or W. Each record gives: V gene, J gene, CDR3 length, clone size, D gene, CDR3 DNA, CDR3 protein. A D gene is named only where the DNA matches it firmly. Clone size appears in some rows only: once, few, many, or a class for an expanded clone.

TRBV7-8	TRBJ2-5	14	.	.	TGTGCCAGCAGCTTAGTCCAGAACCAAGAGACCCAGTACTTC	CASSLVQNQETQYF
TRBV6-2/TRBV6-3	TRBJ2-7	15	.	TRBD1	TGTGCCAGCAGTTTGGGACAGCTCATGCTTTACGAGCAGTACTTC	CASSLGQLMLYEQYF
TRBV5-1	TRBJ1-1	14	.	TRBD1	TGCGCCAGCAGCTTGACCGGGACAGAAGCTGAAGCTTTCTTT	CASSLTGTEAEAFF
TRBV9	TRBJ1-5	15	.	.	TGTGCCAGCAGCGTAGGACAGGACCCCGAGCAGCCCCAGCATTTT	CASSVGQDPEQPQHF
TRBV7-9	TRBJ2-2	16	.	TRBD1	TGTGCCAGCAGCCGACCGGGACAGAAGGAGACCGGGGAGCTGTTTTTT	CASSRPGQKETGELFF
TRBV9	TRBJ2-1	14	.	TRBD1	TGTGCCAGCAGCCTCGGGACAGGGTCCAATGAGCAGTTCTTC	CASSLGTGSNEQFF
TRBV6-2/TRBV6-3	TRBJ1-1	15	once	.	TGTGCCAGCAGCTATGGGGAGGCCTTCGTCACTGAAGCTTTCTTT	CASSYGEAFVTEAFF
TRBV27	TRBJ1-1	13	.	.	TGTGCCAGCGCCACAGGACTGAACACTGAAGCTTTCTTT	CASATGLNTEAFF
TRBV12-5	TRBJ2-2	12	few	.	TGTGCTAGTGGTTCCTTCACCGGGGAGCTGTTTTTT	CASGSFTGELFF
TRBV19	TRBJ1-1	13	.	TRBD1	TGTGCCAGTACCAGGGGGCGGGACACTGAAGCTTTCTTT	CASTRGRDTEAFF
TRBV11-2	TRBJ2-4	13	.	.	TGTGCCAGCAGTTACGGGGGTCAAGCCATTCAGTACTTC	CASSYGGQAIQYF
TRBV5-1	TRBJ2-7	14	.	TRBD1	TGCGCCAGCAGCTGGGGGACAGGGGACTACGAGCAGTACTTC	CASSWGTGDYEQYF
TRBV4-1	TRBJ2-5	16	.	TRBD1	TGCGCCAGCAGCCAAGACGGCGGGACAGGGCAACAGACCCAGTACTTC	CASSQDGGTGQQTQYF
TRBV11-1	TRBJ2-6	15	.	.	TGTGCCAGCAGCCCTACAGGAACTGGGGCCAACGTCCTGACTTTC	CASSPTGTGANVLTF
TRBV7-2	TRBJ2-3	15	few	.	TGTGCCAGCAGCCCGGGGAGTGGGAGGATGAATACGCAGTATTTT	CASSPGSGRMNTQYF
TRBV12-3/TRBV12-4	TRBJ1-2	13	.	TRBD1	TGTGCCACCGCGACAGGGGGCGCCTATGGCTACACCTTC	CATATGGAYGYTF
TRBV11-2	TRBJ2-3	12	.	.	TGTGCCAGCAGCTTAGTAACAGATACGCAGTATTTT	CASSLVTDTQYF
TRBV9	TRBJ1-4	15	.	TRBD1	TGTGCCAGCAGCATGACAGGGGCAACTAATGAAAAACTGTTTTTT	CASSMTGATNEKLFF
TRBV30	TRBJ1-2	13	few	.	TGTCCCTCCACCGCCGGGGGGCCGGGGGGCTACACCTTC	CPSTAGGPGGYTF
TRBV9	TRBJ2-1	16	.	.	TGTGCCAGCAGCGCCGGGAACCCGAGCTCCTACAATGAGCAGTTCTTC	CASSAGNPSSYNEQFF
TRBV5-4	TRBJ2-1	16	.	TRBD1	TGTGCCAGCAGCTTCCCCCCGGGACAGGCAGTTCATGAGCAGTTCTTC	CASSFPPGQAVHEQFF
TRBV27	TRBJ2-7	15	.	TRBD1	TGTGCCAGCAGCCTAAAGGACAGGGGACTATACGAGCAGTACTTC	CASSLKDRGLYEQYF
TRBV7-2	TRBJ1-3	13	.	.	TGTGCCAGCAGCTTAGCCACTGGAAACACCATATATTTT	CASSLATGNTIYF
TRBV11-3	TRBJ1-2	14	.	.	TGTGCCAGCAGCTCGTACGGGGAGGAGCATGGCTACACCTTC	CASSSYGEEHGYTF
TRBV5-1	TRBJ2-4	14	.	.	TGCGCCAGCAGCCCATTTCAGGGCGGAAACATTCAGTACTTC	CASSPFQGGNIQYF
TRBV28	TRBJ1-2	12	.	.	TGTGCCAGCATGGGACATGCATATGGCTACACCTTC	CASMGHAYGYTF
TRBV28	TRBJ2-7	16	.	.	TGTGCCAGCAGTTCGGGACGGACTACCATCTCCTACGAGCAGTACTTC	CASSSGRTTISYEQYF
TRBV10-2	TRBJ2-7	17	.	TRBD2	TGCGCCAGCAGTGAGAGGGGAGGGACTAGCGCTAACCTACAGCAGTACTTC	CASSERGGTSANLQQYF
TRBV18	TRBJ2-2	16	.	.	TGTGCCAGCTCACCACTAGTTAGCGCTAACACCGGGGAGCTGTTTTTT	CASSPLVSANTGELFF
TRBV4-3	TRBJ1-1	12	few	.	TGCGCCAGCAGCCCAGGGTTTGCTGAAGCTTTCTTT	CASSPGFAEAFF
TRBV30	TRBJ1-2	13	.	.	TGTGCCTGGACTAGGGGCAGGGACTATGGCTACACCTTC	CAWTRGRDYGYTF
TRBV9	TRBJ2-1	17	.	.	TGTGCCAGCAGCGTACGGGTTTATGCCAGCTCCTACAATGAGCAGTTCTTC	CASSVRVYASSYNEQFF
TRBV12-5	TRBJ1-5	15	.	.	TGTGCTAGTGGTCCCCAGGGTGGGAGCAATCAGCCCCAGCATTTT	CASGPQGGSNQPQHF
TRBV2	TRBJ1-4	13	.	.	TGTGCCAGCAACAGGGACACTAATGAAAAACTGTTTTTT	CASNRDTNEKLFF
TRBV7-2	TRBJ1-1	14	.	.	TGTGCCAGCAGCCCACAGGGTCGTCGCACTGAAGCTTTCTTT	CASSPQGRRTEAFF
TRBV19	TRBJ2-7	14	.	.	TGTGCCAGTAGTATCGGCGGGGCGTTAAACGAGCAGTACTTC	CASSIGGALNEQYF
TRBV5-1	TRBJ1-1	14	.	TRBD1	TGCGCCAGCAGCTGGCAGGGGGATAACACTGAAGCTTTCTTT	CASSWQGDNTEAFF
TRBV20-1	TRBJ2-1	10	.	.	TGCAGTGCTATCTTCAATGAGCAGTTCTTC	CSAIFNEQFF
TRBV7-3	TRBJ1-6	15	.	.	TGTGCCAGCAGCTTAGGTGCGGGAACTTCTTCACCCCTCCACTTT	CASSLGAGTSSPLHF
TRBV4-2	TRBJ2-3	17	.	TRBD2	TGTGCCAGCAGCCAAGATGGCACTAGCGGGGGCACAGATACGCAGTATTTT	CASSQDGTSGGTDTQYF
TRBV3-1/TRBV3-2	TRBJ1-5	14	once	.	TGTGCCAGCAGCCAAGACCCAAGCAATCAGCCCCAGCATTTT	CASSQDPSNQPQHF
TRBV4-1	TRBJ1-2	15	once	.	TGCGCCAGCAGCCAGGGGCCGCGCGCCAACTATGGCTACACCTTC	CASSQGPRANYGYTF
TRBV6-6	TRBJ2-3	15	.	TRBD2	TGTGCCAGCAGGTCGACTAGCGGGGGTAAAGATACGCAGTATTTT	CASRSTSGGKDTQYF
TRBV2	TRBJ2-5	14	.	TRBD2	TGTGCCAGCCTAGCGGGGAATGTCCAAGAGACCCAGTACTTC	CASLAGNVQETQYF
TRBV15	TRBJ1-1	15	once	.	TGTGCCACCAGCCCTAGAGGAGGGGAACTCACTGAAGCTTTCTTT	CATSPRGGELTEAFF
TRBV4-2	TRBJ2-7	14	.	TRBD1	TGTGCCAGCAGCCAAGGGCAGGGGGCCTACGAGCAGTACTTC	CASSQGQGAYEQYF
TRBV5-1	TRBJ1-2	14	.	TRBD1	TGCGCCAGCACTGAGGGGGCATTGGGCTATGGCTACACCTTC	CASTEGALGYGYTF
TRBV7-3	TRBJ1-2	13	.	TRBD1	TGTGCCAGCAGCTCCGGGACAGGGGGACGCTACACCTTC	CASSSGTGGRYTF
TRBV7-2	TRBJ1-1	13	.	.	TGTGCCAGCAGCTTAGAGAGAACTACTGAAGCTTTCTTT	CASSLERTTEAFF
TRBV3-1/TRBV3-2	TRBJ1-4	16	.	TRBD1	TGTGCCAGCAGCCAAGGACAGGGGGCTACTAATGAAAAACTGTTTTTT	CASSQGQGATNEKLFF
TRBV3-1/TRBV3-2	TRBJ1-1	12	.	.	TGTGCCAGCAGCCAAGTTCGGGAAAAAGCTTTCTTT	CASSQVREKAFF
TRBV7-3	TRBJ1-1	16	few	TRBD1	TGTGCCAGCAGCTTGTTCGGACAGGGGTCGAACACTGAAGCTTTCTTT	CASSLFGQGSNTEAFF
TRBV5-1	TRBJ2-7	15	.	.	TGCGCCAGCGGGTATAACGGCCTAGGCTCCTACGAGCAGTACTTC	CASGYNGLGSYEQYF
TRBV11-3	TRBJ1-2	16	.	TRBD1	TGTGCCAGCAGCCCGCGACAGGGGATATCCCTAAATGGCTACACCTTC	CASSPRQGISLNGYTF
TRBV6-5	TRBJ1-1	14	.	TRBD1	TGTGCCAGCAGTATGACAGGGGGCTGGGCTGAAGCTTTCTTT	CASSMTGGWAEAFF
TRBV28	TRBJ1-3	15	.	.	TGTGCCAGCAGTCCTACAGGAAGCTCTGGAAACACCATATATTTT	CASSPTGSSGNTIYF